The 17 T cell receptor beta chains reported below all come from one sample, sequenced in a study of PD-L1 blockade in urothelial cancer. Libraries were prepared by immunoSEQ multiplex PCR; TCRdb keeps only in-frame clonotypes and omits some of them. This table has 70,000 to 75,000 clones, 75% to 90% appearing once. The time point: pretreatment peripheral blood. The starting material was PBMCs, obtained around atezolizumab (anti-PD-L1) treatment. These receptors were obtained from a man between 65 and 79 years old with urothelial cancer.

V usage is TRBV5-3 and J usage is TRBJ2-7; the D gene is possibly TRBD1 (5 bases). TRBV5-3 is sorted into the ORF group, with uncertain function. The length of the CDR3 is 15 residues. The V end was cut by 5 bases, the J end by 0 bases, with 15 bases between. The CDR3 nucleotides are TGTGCCAGAAGGGGAAGACAGCGAATCTCCTACGAGCAGTACTTC. Translated: CARRGRQRISYEQYF.

The V gene is TRBV28, the J gene TRBJ2-7; TRBD2 matches at 7 bases. This CDR3 comprises 15 residues. CDR1 and CDR2 (germline): MDHEN, SYDVKM. V lost 3 bases to trimming and J lost 4 bases; unmatched junction nucleotides: 9. CDR3 nucleotide sequence: TGTGCCAGCAGTTTGTATGCGGCGGGAGCGTACGAGCAGTACTTC. Its protein is CASSLYAAGAYEQYF.

V gene TRBV9 combines with J gene TRBJ2-7, with D perhaps matching TRBD1 (5 bases). V gave up 0 bases and J gave up 1 base, with 11 bases separating them. Germline V lookup: CDR1 SGDLS, CDR2 YYNGEE. CDR3 length: 15 amino acids. The CDR3, as DNA: TGTGCCAGCAGCGTAGGGGGCCGATATTCCTACGAGCAGTACTTC. Translated: CASSVGGRYSYEQYF.

The chain is built from TRBV7-9 and TRBJ1-1; TRBD1 might be the D (5 bases). Looked up from germline, CDR1 is SEHNR and CDR2 is FQNEAQ (reference sequence). The ends were cut back, 5 bases at V and 9 bases at J, with 10 bases in the middle. The CDR3 covers 11 residues. The DNA for the CDR3 is TGTGCCAGCAGCCCTGACAGAAAAGCTTTCTTT. Encoded protein: CASSPDRKAFF.

The chain couples TRBV28 to TRBJ2-1; possibly TRBD1 for D (6 bases). V was shortened by 3 bases and J by 11 bases, with 8 bases between the two germline ends. CDR1 and CDR2 from the germline V gene are MDHEN and SYDVKM. CDR3 length: 11 residues. CDR3 in amino acids: CASSLQGKQFF. CDR3 coding DNA: TGTGCCAGCAGTTTGCAGGGGAAGCAGTTCTTC.

The V call is TRBV30, the J call TRBJ1-5; D is possibly TRBD1 (5 bases). Germline loops: CDR1 GTSNPN, CDR2 SVGIG (reference sequence). The V end was cut by 3 bases, the J end by 7 bases, with 13 bases between. The CDR3 sequence is 13 residues long. This CDR3 is CAWSLGAEQPQHF. The CDR3 nucleotides read TGTGCCTGGAGCCTAGGGGCAGAACAGCCCCAGCATTTT.

The chain combines TRBV6-1 with TRBJ1-5; tentatively, D is TRBD1 (6 bases). Looked up from germline, CDR1 is MNHNS and CDR2 is SASEGT. This CDR3 has 14 amino acids. V lost 4 bases to trimming and J lost 5 bases, with 12 bases between them. CDR3 nucleotide sequence: TGTGCCAGCAGTGTCCGTGCAGGGGATCAGCCCCAGCATTTT. Amino acids: CASSVRAGDQPQHF.

The count of this clone is one. The chain is built from TRBV18 and TRBJ2-1, with D possibly matching TRBD2 (5 bases). CDR1 is KGHSH, CDR2 LQKENI, per germline. The V end was cut by 6 bases, the J end by 12 bases, with 24 bases between. The CDR3 is 15 amino acids. The CDR3 region has the DNA TGTGCCAGCTCCCTCGAGGTGGGTGGTTATAGCGTGCAGTTCTTC. This sequence encodes CASSLEVGGYSVQFF.

The rearrangement links TRBV5-1 to TRBJ2-2; 10 positions agree with TRBD2. Germline CDR1 SGHRS, CDR2 YFSETQ. The CDR3 is 16 residues long. V gave up 0 bases and J gave up 5 bases; unmatched junction bases: 4. The CDR3 nucleotides are TGCGCCAGCAGCTTGGTCTCTAGCGGGAGAACCGGGGAGCTGTTTTTT. Translating it yields CASSLVSSGRTGELFF.

The chain combines TRBV27 with TRBJ2-1; 10 bases line up with TRBD1. CDR1 and CDR2 from the germline V gene are MNHEY and SMNVEV (reference sequence). The trim removed 2 bases at V and 7 bases at J, leaving 5 bases unmatched. The CDR3 totals 15 residues. CDR3 nucleotides: TGTGCCAGCAGTTTAAGGGACAGGGGTGGAAATGAGCAGTTCTTC. Encoded protein: CASSLRDRGGNEQFF.

The rearrangement uses TRBV5-1 and TRBJ1-4; the D gene is possibly TRBD1 (6 bases). This CDR3 spans 14 amino acids. CDR1 SGHRS and CDR2 YFSETQ come from the germline V gene. V was cut by 4 bases and J by 5 bases, with 12 bases left in between. CDR3 region: CASSPGTKNEKLFF. The CDR3 DNA reads TGCGCCAGCAGCCCCGGGACAAAAAATGAAAAACTGTTTTTT.

This clone was seen a single time. V usage is TRBV5-4 and J usage is TRBJ1-1; 7 nucleotides match TRBD1. The CDR3 runs 14 residues. Germline loops: CDR1 SGHNT, CDR2 YYREEE (reference sequence). The ends lost 5 bases at V and 5 bases at J; junction bases unmatched: 9. The CDR3 sequence is CASSRQGLDTEAFF. The CDR3 nucleotides read TGTGCCAGCAGTCGACAGGGACTAGATACTGAAGCTTTCTTT.

This chain links TRBV9 with TRBJ2-1; 7 nucleotides align to TRBD2. Germline V gene data show CDR1 as SGDLS and CDR2 as YYNGEE. The CDR3 spans 15 residues. Trimming removed 0 bases from V and 2 bases from J; junction bases left unmatched: 2. The CDR3 loop reads CASSVGGGPYNEQFF. The CDR3 bases are TGTGCCAGCAGCGTAGGCGGGGGACCCTACAATGAGCAGTTCTTC.

The chain employs TRBV6-1 and TRBJ1-5; D is unresolved. The V gene's germline CDR1 is MNHNS and CDR2 SASEGT. V shed 7 bases and J shed 2 bases, with 12 bases lying between them. The CDR3 loop spans 14 amino acids. The chain's CDR3 is CASTTPRGNQPQHF. The CDR3 DNA reads TGTGCCAGCACCACTCCAAGAGGCAATCAGCCCCAGCATTTT.

The V and J genes are TRBV5-1 and TRBJ2-7; D may be TRBD1 (5 bases). CDR3 size: 14 residues. The V end was cut by 4 bases, the J end by 2 bases, with 13 bases between. Per the germline V gene, CDR1 is SGHRS and CDR2 is YFSETQ. The CDR3 region is CASSPRDLPYEQYF. CDR3 nucleotides: TGCGCCAGCAGCCCCAGGGATCTCCCCTACGAGCAGTACTTC.

The chain carries TRBV2 and TRBJ2-7, with a weak D call TRBD1 (5 bases). The V and J ends lost 2 bases and 0 bases respectively, with 11 bases between them. This CDR3 is built from 15 residues. Germline loops: CDR1 SNHLY, CDR2 FYNNEI. The CDR3 sequence is CASSERRAASYEQYF. CDR3 DNA sequence: TGTGCCAGCAGTGAACGCAGGGCCGCCTCCTACGAGCAGTACTTC.

The chain combines TRBV5-5 with TRBJ2-3, with D possibly matching TRBD2 (6 bases). Looked up from germline, CDR1 is SGHKS and CDR2 is YYEKEE (reference sequence). The CDR3 runs to 15 residues. V lost 3 bases to trimming and J lost 2 bases, with 13 bases between them. The CDR3 loop is CASSWGVGLTDTQYF. The CDR3 nucleotides read TGTGCCAGCAGCTGGGGGGTTGGACTCACAGATACGCAGTATTTT.